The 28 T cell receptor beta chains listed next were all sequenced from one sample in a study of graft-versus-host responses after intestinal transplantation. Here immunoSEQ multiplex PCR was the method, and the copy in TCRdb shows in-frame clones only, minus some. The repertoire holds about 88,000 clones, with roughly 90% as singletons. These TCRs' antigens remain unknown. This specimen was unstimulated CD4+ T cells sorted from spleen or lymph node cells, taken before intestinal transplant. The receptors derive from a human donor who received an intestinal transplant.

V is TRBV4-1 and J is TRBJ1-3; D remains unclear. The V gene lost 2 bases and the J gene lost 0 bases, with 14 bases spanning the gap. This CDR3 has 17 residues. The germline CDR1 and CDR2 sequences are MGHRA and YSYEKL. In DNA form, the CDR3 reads TGCGCCAGCAGCCAATGGCCGGAGGGAGCCTCTGGAAACACCATATATTTT. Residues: CASSQWPEGASGNTIYF.

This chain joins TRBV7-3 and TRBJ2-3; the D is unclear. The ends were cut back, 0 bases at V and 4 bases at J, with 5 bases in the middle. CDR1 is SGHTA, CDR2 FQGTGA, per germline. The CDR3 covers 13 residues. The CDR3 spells CASSLTAADTQYF. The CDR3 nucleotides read TGTGCCAGCAGCTTAACGGCGGCAGATACGCAGTATTTT.

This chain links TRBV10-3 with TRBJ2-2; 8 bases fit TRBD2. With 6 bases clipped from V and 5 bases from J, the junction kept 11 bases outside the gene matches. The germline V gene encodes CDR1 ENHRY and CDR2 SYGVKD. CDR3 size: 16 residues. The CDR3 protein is CAIRGLESLQTGELFF. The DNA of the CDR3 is TGTGCCATCAGGGGACTAGAGTCCCTACAAACCGGGGAGCTGTTTTTT.

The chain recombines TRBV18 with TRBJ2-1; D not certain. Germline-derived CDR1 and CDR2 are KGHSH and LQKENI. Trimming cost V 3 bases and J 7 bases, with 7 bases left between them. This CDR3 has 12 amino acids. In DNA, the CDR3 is TGTGCCAGCTCACCCCATTTTAATGAGCAGTTCTTC. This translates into CASSPHFNEQFF.

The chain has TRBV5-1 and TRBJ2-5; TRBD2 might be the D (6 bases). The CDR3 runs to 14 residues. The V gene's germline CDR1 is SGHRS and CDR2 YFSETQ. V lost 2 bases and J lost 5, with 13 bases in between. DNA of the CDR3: TGCGCCAGCAGCTTTGGGGAGGTACGGGAGACCCAGTACTTC. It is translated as CASSFGEVRETQYF.

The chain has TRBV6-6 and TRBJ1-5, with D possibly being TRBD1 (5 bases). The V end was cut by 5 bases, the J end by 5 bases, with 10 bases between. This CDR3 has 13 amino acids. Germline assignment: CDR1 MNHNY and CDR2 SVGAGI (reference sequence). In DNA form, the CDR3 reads TGTGCCAGCAGTACTGGCAGGGATCAGCCCCAGCATTTT. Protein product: CASSTGRDQPQHF.

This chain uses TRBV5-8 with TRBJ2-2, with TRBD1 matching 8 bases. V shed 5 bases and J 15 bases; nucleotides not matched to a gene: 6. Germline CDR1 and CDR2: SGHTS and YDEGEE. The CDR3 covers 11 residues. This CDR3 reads CASRRTGRMFF. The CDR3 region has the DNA TGTGCCAGCAGGCGGACAGGGCGGATGTTTTTT.

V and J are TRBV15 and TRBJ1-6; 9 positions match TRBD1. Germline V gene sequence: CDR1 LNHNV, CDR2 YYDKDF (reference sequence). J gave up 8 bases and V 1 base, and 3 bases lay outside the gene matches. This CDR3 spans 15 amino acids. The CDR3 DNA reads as TGTGCCACCAGCAGAGGGACAGGGGCTTATTCACCCCTCCACTTT. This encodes CATSRGTGAYSPLHF.

The CDR3 region has the DNA TGCGCCAGCAGCTTACCGGGACTAGCGGGGGTTATCACAGATACGCAGTATTTT. Translating gives CASSLPGLAGVITDTQYF. This chain uses TRBV5-1 with TRBJ2-3; 14 nucleotides align to TRBD2. Unmatched junction bases numbered 7, after V lost 2 bases and J lost 2 bases. The CDR3 is 18 amino acids. Germline-derived CDR1 and CDR2 are SGHRS and YFSETQ.

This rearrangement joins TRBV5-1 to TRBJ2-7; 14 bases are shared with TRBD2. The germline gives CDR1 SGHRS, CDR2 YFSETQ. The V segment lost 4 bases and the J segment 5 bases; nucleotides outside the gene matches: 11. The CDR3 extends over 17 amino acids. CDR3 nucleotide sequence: TGCGCCAGCAGCCTCCGGGCCATGGGACTAGCGGGAGACGAGCAGTACTTC. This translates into CASSLRAMGLAGDEQYF.

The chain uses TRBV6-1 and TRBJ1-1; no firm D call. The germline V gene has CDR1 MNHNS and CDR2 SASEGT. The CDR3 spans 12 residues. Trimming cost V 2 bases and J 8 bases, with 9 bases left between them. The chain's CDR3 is CASSEPNLEAFF. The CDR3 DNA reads TGTGCCAGCAGTGAACCTAACTTGGAAGCTTTCTTT.

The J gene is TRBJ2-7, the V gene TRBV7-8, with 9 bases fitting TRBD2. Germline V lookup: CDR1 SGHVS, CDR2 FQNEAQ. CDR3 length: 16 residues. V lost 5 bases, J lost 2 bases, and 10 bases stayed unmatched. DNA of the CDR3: TGTGCCAGCAGCCCCCGGCGGGGGGGCGGGACCTACGAGCAGTACTTC. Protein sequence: CASSPRRGGGTYEQYF.

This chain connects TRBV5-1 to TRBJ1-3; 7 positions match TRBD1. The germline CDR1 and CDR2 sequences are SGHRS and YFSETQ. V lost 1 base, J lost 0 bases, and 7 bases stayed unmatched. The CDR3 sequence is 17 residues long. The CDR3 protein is CASSLQGVGYSGNTIYF. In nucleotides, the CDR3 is TGCGCCAGCAGCTTGCAGGGGGTTGGGTACTCTGGAAACACCATATATTTT.

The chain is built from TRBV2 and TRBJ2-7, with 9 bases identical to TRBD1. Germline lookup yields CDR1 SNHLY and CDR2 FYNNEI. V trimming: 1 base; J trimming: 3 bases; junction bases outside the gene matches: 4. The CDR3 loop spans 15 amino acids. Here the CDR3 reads CASSEGGQGIYEQYF. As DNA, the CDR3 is TGTGCCAGCAGTGAAGGGGGACAGGGAATCTACGAGCAGTACTTC.

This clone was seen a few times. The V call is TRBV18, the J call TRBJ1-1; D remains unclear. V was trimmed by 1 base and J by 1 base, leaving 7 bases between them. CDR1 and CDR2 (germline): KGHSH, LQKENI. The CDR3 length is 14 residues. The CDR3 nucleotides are TGTGCCAGCTCACCACGGCAGGAGAACACTGAAGCTTTCTTT. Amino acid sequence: CASSPRQENTEAFF.

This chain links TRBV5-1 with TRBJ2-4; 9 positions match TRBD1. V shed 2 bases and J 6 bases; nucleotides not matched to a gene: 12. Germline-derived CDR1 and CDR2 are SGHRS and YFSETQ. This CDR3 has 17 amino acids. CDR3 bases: TGCGCCAGCAGCTTCGGGACAGGGTCTGCAGTTGGAAACATTCAGTACTTC. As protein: CASSFGTGSAVGNIQYF.

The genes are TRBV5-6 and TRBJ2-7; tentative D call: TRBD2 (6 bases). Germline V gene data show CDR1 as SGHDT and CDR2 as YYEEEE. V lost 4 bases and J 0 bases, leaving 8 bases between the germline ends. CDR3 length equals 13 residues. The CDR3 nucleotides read TGTGCCAGCAGCGCGGGACGCTCCTACGAGCAGTACTTC. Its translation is CASSAGRSYEQYF.

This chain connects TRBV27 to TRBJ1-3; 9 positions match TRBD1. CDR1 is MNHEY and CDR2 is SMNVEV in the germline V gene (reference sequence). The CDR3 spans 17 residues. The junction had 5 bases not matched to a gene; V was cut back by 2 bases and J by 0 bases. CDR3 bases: TGTGCCAGCAGTTTAACCGGGACAGGGCTCTCTGGAAACACCATATATTTT. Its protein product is CASSLTGTGLSGNTIYF.

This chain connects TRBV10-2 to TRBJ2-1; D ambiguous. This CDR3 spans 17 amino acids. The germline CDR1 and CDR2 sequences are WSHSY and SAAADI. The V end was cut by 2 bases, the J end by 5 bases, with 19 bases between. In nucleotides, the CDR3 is TGCGCCAGCAGTGAGAGTGGGTGGCAGGTGGTAAACAATGAGCAGTTCTTC. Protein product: CASSESGWQVVNNEQFF.

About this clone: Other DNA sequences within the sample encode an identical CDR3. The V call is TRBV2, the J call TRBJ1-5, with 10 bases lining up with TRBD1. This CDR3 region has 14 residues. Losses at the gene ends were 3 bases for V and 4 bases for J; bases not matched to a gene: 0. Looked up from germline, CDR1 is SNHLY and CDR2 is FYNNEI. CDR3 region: CASSEDRGNQPQHF. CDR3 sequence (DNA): TGTGCCAGCAGTGAGGACAGGGGGAATCAGCCCCAGCATTTT. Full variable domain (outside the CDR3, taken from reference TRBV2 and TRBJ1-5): EPEVTQTPSHQVTQMGQEVILRCVPISNHLYFYWYRQILGQKVEFLVSFYNNEISEKSEIFDDQFSVERPDGSNFTLKIRSTKLEDSAMYFCASSEDRGNQPQHFGDGTRLSIL.

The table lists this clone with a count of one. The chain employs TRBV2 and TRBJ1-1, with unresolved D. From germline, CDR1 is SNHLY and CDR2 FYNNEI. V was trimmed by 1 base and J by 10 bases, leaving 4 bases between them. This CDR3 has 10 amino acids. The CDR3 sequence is CASSEGLAFF. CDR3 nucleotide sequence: TGTGCCAGCAGTGAAGGACTAGCTTTCTTT.

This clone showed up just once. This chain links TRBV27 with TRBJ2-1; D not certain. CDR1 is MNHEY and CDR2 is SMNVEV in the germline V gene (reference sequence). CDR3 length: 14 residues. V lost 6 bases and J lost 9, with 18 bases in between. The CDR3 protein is CASRPPPGFGEQFF. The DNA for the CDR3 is TGTGCCAGCAGGCCCCCCCCAGGTTTTGGTGAGCAGTTCTTC.

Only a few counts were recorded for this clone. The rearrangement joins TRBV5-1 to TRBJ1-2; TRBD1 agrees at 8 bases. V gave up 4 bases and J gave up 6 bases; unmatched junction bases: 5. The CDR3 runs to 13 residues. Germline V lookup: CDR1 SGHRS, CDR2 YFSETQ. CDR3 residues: CASSPTGGDGYTF. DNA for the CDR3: TGCGCCAGCAGCCCCACAGGGGGAGATGGCTACACCTTC.

The CDR3 region is CASMRGTGTYGYTF. DNA of the CDR3: TGTGCCAGCATGAGGGGGACAGGCACCTATGGCTACACCTTC. The chain joins TRBV2 to TRBJ1-2; 8 bases align to TRBD1. Germline V lookup: CDR1 SNHLY, CDR2 FYNNEI. J lost 4 bases, V lost 7 bases, and 8 bases had no gene match. This CDR3 comprises 14 residues.

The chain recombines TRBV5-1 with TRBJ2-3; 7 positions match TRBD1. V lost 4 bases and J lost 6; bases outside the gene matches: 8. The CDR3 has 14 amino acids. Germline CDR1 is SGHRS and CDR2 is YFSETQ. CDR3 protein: CASSATGSGDTQYF. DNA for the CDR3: TGCGCCAGCAGCGCGACAGGGTCCGGGGATACGCAGTATTTT. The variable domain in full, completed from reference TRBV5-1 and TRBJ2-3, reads KAGVTQTPRYLIKTRGQQVTLSCSPISGHRSVSWYQQTPGQGLQFLFEYFSETQRNKGNFPGRFSGRQFSNSRSEMNVSTLELGDSALYLCASSATGSGDTQYFGPGTRLTVL.

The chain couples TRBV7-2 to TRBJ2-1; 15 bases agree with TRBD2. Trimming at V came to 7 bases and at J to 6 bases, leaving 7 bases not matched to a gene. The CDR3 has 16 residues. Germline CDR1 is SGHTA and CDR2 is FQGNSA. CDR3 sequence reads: CASNLPGLAGGNEQFF. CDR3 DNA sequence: TGTGCCAGCAACCTACCGGGACTAGCGGGGGGCAATGAGCAGTTCTTC.

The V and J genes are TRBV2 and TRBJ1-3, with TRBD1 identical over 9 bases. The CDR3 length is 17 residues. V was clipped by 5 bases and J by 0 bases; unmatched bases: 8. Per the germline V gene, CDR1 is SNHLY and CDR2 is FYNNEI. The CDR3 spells CASSSKTGGYSGNTIYF. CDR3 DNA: TGTGCCAGCAGTTCCAAAACAGGGGGCTACTCTGGAAACACCATATATTTT.

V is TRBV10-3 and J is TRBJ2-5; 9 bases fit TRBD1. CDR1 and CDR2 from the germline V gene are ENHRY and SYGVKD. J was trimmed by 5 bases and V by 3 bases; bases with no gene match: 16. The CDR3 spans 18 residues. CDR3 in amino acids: CAISDGTGPISGRETQYF. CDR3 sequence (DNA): TGTGCCATCAGTGATGGGACAGGGCCCATAAGCGGGCGTGAGACCCAGTACTTC.